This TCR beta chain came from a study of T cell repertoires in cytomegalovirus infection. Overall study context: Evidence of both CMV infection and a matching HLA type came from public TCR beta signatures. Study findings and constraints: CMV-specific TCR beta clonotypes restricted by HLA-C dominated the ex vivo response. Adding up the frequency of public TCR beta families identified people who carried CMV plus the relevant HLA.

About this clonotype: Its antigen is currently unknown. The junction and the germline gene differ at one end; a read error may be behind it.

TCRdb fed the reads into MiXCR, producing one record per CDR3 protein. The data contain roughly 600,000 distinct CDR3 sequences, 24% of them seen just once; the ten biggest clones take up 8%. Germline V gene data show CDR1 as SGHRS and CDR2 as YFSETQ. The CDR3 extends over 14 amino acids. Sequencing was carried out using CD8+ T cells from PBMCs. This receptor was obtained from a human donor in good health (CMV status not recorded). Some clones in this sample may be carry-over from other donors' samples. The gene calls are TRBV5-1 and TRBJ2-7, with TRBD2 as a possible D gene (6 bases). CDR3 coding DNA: TGCGTCAGCAGCGAGTCCGGGAGCTCCTACGAGCAGTACTTC. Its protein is CVSSESGSSYEQYF. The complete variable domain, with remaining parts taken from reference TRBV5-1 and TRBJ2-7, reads KAGVTQTPRYLIKTRGQQVTLSCSPISGHRSVSWYQQTPGQGLQFLFEYFSETQRNKGNFPGRFSGRQFSNSRSEMNVSTLELGDSALYLCVSSESGSSYEQYFGPGTRLTVT.